These T cell receptor beta chains were read from a single sample in a study of cytomegalovirus exposure and HLA in healthy donors. Repertoires were generated with immunoSEQ multiplex PCR, while TCRdb's copy carries only in-frame clones and drops some. This sample has roughly 350,000 clones; just over 85% occur once, and the top ten carry 0.84%. Sequencing was performed on PBMCs. These receptors all stem from a woman between 18 and 29 years old in good health and CMV-seronegative. Both conserved end residues are part of each CDR3. D genes are given only for firm matches. Some rows have no size entry. The others give once, few or many, or a class for an expanded clone.

V: TRBV6-5
size: .
D: .
J: TRBJ1-1
DNA: TGTGCCAGCGGGAGCCCAGCTTTCTTT
CDR3: CASGSPAFF

V: TRBV19
size: .
D: .
J: TRBJ1-2
DNA: TGTGCCAGCCTTGGGCAGTTTAACTATGGCTACACCTTC
CDR3: CASLGQFNYGYTF

V: TRBV5-4
size: once
D: .
J: TRBJ2-3
DNA: TGTGCCAGCACACTGACTGCGGGACGTTGGGCAGATACGCAGTATTTT
CDR3: CASTLTAGRWADTQYF

V: TRBV19
size: .
D: .
J: TRBJ2-7
DNA: TGTGCCAGTAGTATGAGCGGGACAACTTACGAGCAGTACTTC
CDR3: CASSMSGTTYEQYF

V: TRBV7-6
size: .
D: .
J: TRBJ2-3
DNA: TGTGCCAGCAGCTCGGGGTCACTCAGCCCTGGAACGCAGTATTTT
CDR3: CASSSGSLSPGTQYF

V: TRBV9
size: .
D: .
J: TRBJ2-7
DNA: TGTGCCAGCAGCGTAGAGGGGGACATCTCCTACGAGCAGTACTTC
CDR3: CASSVEGDISYEQYF

V: TRBV28
size: .
D: .
J: TRBJ2-3
DNA: TGTGCCAGCAGTTTCGTCGGGGATACGCAGTATTTT
CDR3: CASSFVGDTQYF

V: TRBV5-8
size: .
D: .
J: TRBJ2-7
DNA: TGTGCCAGCACCCGGCAGGGGACCGGACGCTACGAGCAGTACTTC
CDR3: CASTRQGTGRYEQYF

V: TRBV9
size: .
D: .
J: TRBJ2-5
DNA: TGTGCCAGCAGCCCCCCCTGGGGCAGGCTGGAAGAGACCCAGTACTTC
CDR3: CASSPPWGRLEETQYF

V: TRBV4-3
size: few
D: TRBD1
J: TRBJ1-2
DNA: TGCGCCAGCAGCCGGGACTGGGACAGCCACTATGGCTACACCTTC
CDR3: CASSRDWDSHYGYTF

V: TRBV2
size: .
D: TRBD2
J: TRBJ2-3
DNA: TGTGCCAGCAGTTCTAAAGCGGGAGTGGATACGCAGTATTTT
CDR3: CASSSKAGVDTQYF

V: TRBV6-6
size: .
D: TRBD2
J: TRBJ2-5
DNA: TGTGCCAGCAGTTACGGGGGGGTCGGGACCCAGTACTTC
CDR3: CASSYGGVGTQYF